This TCR beta chain was documented in a study of T cells generated in artificial thymic organoids. CDR3 length equals 17 residues. The V end was cut by 5 bases, the J end by 3 bases, with 18 bases between. Germline loops: CDR1 KGHDR, CDR2 SFDVKD. Reverse primers in the TRAC or TRBC constant regions drove separate semi-nested PCRs for TCRalpha and TCRbeta. cDNA synthesis used 3.5 to 500 ng of total RNA. Each CDR3 protein gets one entry after TCRdb re-called the 5' RACE reads with MiXCR. The sample has 5,700 or so distinct CDR3 sequences, 25% to 30% seen once. Artificial thymic organoids aggregated human hematopoietic stem and progenitor cells with human DLL1-expressing MS5 murine stromal cells. Organoids were seeded with FACS-purified CD34+CD3- stem and progenitor cells depleted of residual T cells. B27, FLT3L, IL-7 and ascorbic acid supplemented the serum-free organoid medium. Sorted CD3+TCRalphabeta+CD8 single positive cells from organoids and thymus were used for RNA.

With respect to this clonotype: Its antigen is not known.

The rearrangement links TRBV24-1 to TRBJ2-2; a weak D match, TRBD2 (5 bases). Sequenced: naive CD8+ T cells grown in artificial thymic organoids from cord blood stem and progenitor cells. Noted subset: CD3+TCRalphabeta+CD8SP T cells; for blood, CD45RO-CCR7+ naive CD8+ T cells. The clonotype was recovered from a human donor who gave cord blood stem cells for thymic organoid culture, a cardiac surgery patient who gave postnatal thymus, or a blood donor (not recorded which). The CDR3 sequence: CATSAGCPPWDTGELFF. DNA for the CDR3: TGTGCCACCAGTGCGGGGTGTCCCCCGTGGGACACCGGGGAGCTGTTTTTT.